This TCR beta chain was identified during a study of blood T cell repertoires in COVID-19. Per the authors' pipeline: Using reference gene primer amplification, nucleated cell counts were estimated. Clones were sequenced by immunoSEQ multiplex PCR, and TCRdb holds only the in-frame ones, with some missing. D and trimming come from the DNA, and the V and J calls and clone size come from that table. Of about 370,000 clones in the sample, approximately 88% were seen once. This TCR was sampled from a woman younger than 45 with COVID-19, enrolled during active disease. Material: peripheral blood.

The DNA of the CDR3 is TGTGCCAGCAGCCCAAGCTTGAACACTGAAGCTTTCTTT. Residues: CASSPSLNTEAFF. V gene TRBV7-9 combines with J gene TRBJ1-1; D is unclear. This CDR3 has 13 amino acids. V lost 5 bases and J lost 0, with 7 bases in between. The germline V gene has CDR1 SEHNR and CDR2 FQNEAQ (reference sequence).